The 32 T cell receptor beta chains below all came from one sample that was sequenced in a study of T cells expressing NK-cell markers. Reanalyzing the 5' RACE reads, TCRdb keeps one entry per CDR3 protein, without DNA. The sample has about 380,000 distinct CDR3 sequences. The sequenced sample was blood T cells: a sorted CD56 or NKG2C T cell subset, CD4+ or CD8+ T cells, or bulk PBMC T cells (not recorded which). The receptors derive from a man aged 18-75 years in good health.

This chain joins TRBV18 and TRBJ2-7; TCRdb reports TRBD1, a call that lacks DNA to check it against. Germline V gene lookup returns CDR1 KGHSH and CDR2 LQKENI. The CDR3 is made up of 14 amino acids. This CDR3 is CASSPGRREYEQYF.

This chain joins TRBV7-2 and TRBJ2-7; without DNA, the TCRdb call of TRBD1 cannot be checked. The germline V gene encodes CDR1 SGHTA and CDR2 FQGNSA. CDR3 length equals 16 residues. The CDR3 loop is CASSRGGGDSSYEQYF.

The chain joins TRBV11-1 to TRBJ2-1; TCRdb names TRBD2, which stays unverified in the absence of DNA. From germline, CDR1 is SGHAT and CDR2 FQDESV (reference sequence). The CDR3 sequence is 18 residues long. The CDR3 here is CASSLSITGGASFDEQFF. Based on the CDR3 plus reference TRBV11-1 and TRBJ2-1, the full variable domain is EAEVAQSPRYKITEKSQAVAFWCDPISGHATLYWYRQILGQGPELLVQFQDESVVDDSQLPKDRFSAERLKGVDSTLKIQPAELGDSAMYLCASSLSITGGASFDEQFFGPGTRLTVL.

V is TRBV5-1 and J is TRBJ1-4; with no DNA, the TCRdb D assignment of TRBD1 cannot be verified. The CDR3 is 14 residues long. CDR1 and CDR2 from the germline V gene are SGHRS and YFSETQ. The CDR3 region is CASSPAGGREKLFF. The full variable domain, with the rest looked up from reference TRBV5-1 and TRBJ1-4, is KAGVTQTPRYLIKTRGQQVTLSCSPISGHRSVSWYQQTPGQGLQFLFEYFSETQRNKGNFPGRFSGRQFSNSRSEMNVSTLELGDSALYLCASSPAGGREKLFFGSGTQLSVL.

The chain links TRBV5-1 to TRBJ2-7; TCRdb lists TRBD1, though no DNA is available to test this call. The CDR3 totals 13 residues. Germline V gene lookup returns CDR1 SGHRS and CDR2 YFSETQ. The CDR3 loop is CASTTTGVGEQYF.

The rearrangement uses TRBV27 and TRBJ1-6. CDR1 and CDR2 (germline): MNHEY, SMNVEV (reference sequence). The CDR3 totals 14 residues. The CDR3 sequence is CASSWAGYNSPLHF.

The chain employs TRBV20-1 and TRBJ2-3; TCRdb's D call of TRBD1 is untestable without DNA. CDR1 and CDR2 (germline): DFQATT, SNEGSKA (reference sequence). CDR3 length equals 16 residues. CDR3 sequence: CSARDFWDSSTDTQYF.

The chain is built from TRBV7-9 and TRBJ2-7; checking the TCRdb D call of TRBD1 is not possible without DNA. Germline CDR1 SEHNR, CDR2 FQNEAQ (reference sequence). The CDR3 totals 15 residues. The CDR3: CASSPGRRTSYEQYF.

The gene calls are TRBV7-2 and TRBJ2-7; the D call from TCRdb, TRBD1, cannot be confirmed without DNA. The CDR3 is 17 residues long. CDR1 and CDR2 (germline): SGHTA, FQGNSA. The CDR3 here is CASSLQIDRENPYEQYF. The full variable domain, with the rest looked up from reference TRBV7-2 and TRBJ2-7, is GAGVSQSPSNKVTEKGKDVELRCDPISGHTALYWYRQSLGQGLEFLIYFQGNSAPDKSGLPSDRFSAERTGGSVSTLTIQRTQQEDSAVYLCASSLQIDRENPYEQYFGPGTRLTVT.

The CDR3 spells CASSSEGRAGETQYF. The chain carries TRBV5-1 and TRBJ2-5; TCRdb selects TRBD2, and the lack of DNA leaves this call unchecked. Germline lookup yields CDR1 SGHRS and CDR2 YFSETQ. The CDR3 extends over 15 amino acids.

The rearrangement links TRBV5-1 to TRBJ2-7; the D call of TRBD1 rests on TCRdb alone, since no DNA is present to check it. The CDR3 loop spans 15 amino acids. Germline V lookup: CDR1 SGHRS, CDR2 YFSETQ. Here the CDR3 reads CASRNQGEKGYEQYF.

The chain couples TRBV5-1 to TRBJ2-1; the TCRdb call, TRBD1, lacks DNA for checking. Germline-derived CDR1 and CDR2 are SGHRS and YFSETQ. The length of the CDR3 is 15 residues. The chain's CDR3 is CASSRDRDLYNEQFF.

This chain joins TRBV29-1 and TRBJ2-1; without DNA, the TCRdb call of TRBD2 cannot be checked. CDR3 length: 16 residues. Per the germline V gene, CDR1 is SQVTM and CDR2 is ANQGSEA. The CDR3 here is CSVTSGGALLTNEQFF.

This chain joins TRBV5-6 and TRBJ1-6; TCRdb lists TRBD1, though no DNA is available to test this call. This CDR3 region has 15 residues. Germline-derived CDR1 and CDR2 are SGHDT and YYEEEE. CDR3 loop: CASSRRDSFYSPLHF. The variable domain in full, with the rest retrieved from reference TRBV5-6 and TRBJ1-6, is DAGVTQSPTHLIKTRGQQVTLRCSPKSGHDTVSWYQQALGQGPQFIFQYYEEEERQRGNFPDRFSGHQFPNYSSELNVNALLLGDSALYLCASSRRDSFYSPLHFGNGTRLTVT.

CDR3 loop: CASSRGINHYEQYF. The chain is built from TRBV27 and TRBJ2-7; checking the TCRdb D call of TRBD1 is not possible without DNA. In germline, CDR1 is MNHEY, CDR2 SMNVEV (reference sequence). The CDR3 has 14 residues.

This chain joins TRBV2 and TRBJ1-2. The germline V gene has CDR1 SNHLY and CDR2 FYNNEI. The CDR3 is 11 amino acids. This chain's CDR3 is CGRRDNYGYTF.

The chain carries TRBV20-1 and TRBJ2-3; TCRdb's D call, TRBD2, is unchecked because there is no DNA. Germline V lookup: CDR1 DFQATT, CDR2 SNEGSKA (reference sequence). This CDR3 spans 15 amino acids. The CDR3 spells CSAPRRAGGTDTQYF.

The chain recombines TRBV5-5 with TRBJ2-7. Germline lookup yields CDR1 SGHKS and CDR2 YYEKEE (reference sequence). The CDR3 consists of 12 residues. CDR3 sequence: CASSSVFYEQYF.

The chain employs TRBV5-4 and TRBJ1-1; TCRdb calls TRBD1, which cannot be checked without DNA. CDR1 and CDR2 (germline): SGHNT, YYREEE (reference sequence). The length of the CDR3 is 15 residues. The CDR3 spells CASTTGGFLNTEAFF.

The chain joins TRBV11-2 to TRBJ2-7; TCRdb names TRBD1, which stays unverified in the absence of DNA. This CDR3 has 15 amino acids. Germline assignment: CDR1 SGHAT and CDR2 FQNNGV. The CDR3 loop is CASSSRTGDKYEQYF.

The chain is built from TRBV29-1 and TRBJ1-5; with no DNA, the TCRdb D assignment of TRBD1 cannot be verified. Germline assignment: CDR1 SQVTM and CDR2 ANQGSEA. This CDR3 region has 14 residues. CDR3 loop: CSTGMGGDNQPQHF.

The chain is built from TRBV5-1 and TRBJ2-1; the D call of TRBD1 rests on TCRdb alone, since no DNA is present to check it. Germline lookup yields CDR1 SGHRS and CDR2 YFSETQ. The CDR3 totals 16 residues. Here the CDR3 reads CASSLAFGGGENEQFF.

The chain couples TRBV20-1 to TRBJ2-7; there is no DNA to check the TCRdb D call of TRBD1. This CDR3 is built from 11 residues. From germline, CDR1 is DFQATT and CDR2 SNEGSKA (reference sequence). CDR3 residues: CSAARQNEQYF.

The V and J genes are TRBV2 and TRBJ1-5; the TCRdb D gene call, TRBD1, has no DNA to confirm it. The V gene's germline CDR1 is SNHLY and CDR2 FYNNEI. CDR3 length: 14 residues. The CDR3 reads CASSGQGGGQPQHF.

This sequence joins TRBV19 and TRBJ1-5. The CDR3 is 16 amino acids. Germline V gives CDR1 LNHDA, CDR2 SQIVND (reference sequence). CDR3 protein: CASSNRVGPGNQPQHF. The whole variable domain, filled in from reference TRBV19 and TRBJ1-5, reads DGGITQSPKYLFRKEGQNVTLSCEQNLNHDAMYWYRQDPGQGLRLIYYSQIVNDFQKGDIAEGYSVSREKKESFPLTVTSAQKNPTAFYLCASSNRVGPGNQPQHFGDGTRLSIL.

The chain has TRBV7-3 and TRBJ2-1; TCRdb gives TRBD1 as the D gene, but with no DNA this cannot be confirmed. The germline CDR1 and CDR2 sequences are SGHTA and FQGTGA. The CDR3 contains 15 residues. The CDR3 sequence: CASSLTYDSYNEQFF.

The chain has TRBV3-1 and TRBJ1-1; TCRdb reports TRBD1, a call that lacks DNA to check it against. Germline assignment: CDR1 LGHDT and CDR2 YNNKEL (reference sequence). The CDR3 runs 13 residues. CDR3 region: CASSHRGQGVAFF. Based on the CDR3 plus reference TRBV3-1 and TRBJ1-1, the full variable domain is DTAVSQTPKYLVTQMGNDKSIKCEQNLGHDTMYWYKQDSKKFLKIMFSYNNKELIINETVPNRFSPKSPDKAHLNLHINSLELGDSAVYFCASSHRGQGVAFFGQGTRLTVV.

The chain links TRBV10-3 to TRBJ2-7. This CDR3 has 14 amino acids. Germline V gene data show CDR1 as ENHRY and CDR2 as SYGVKD. The CDR3 reads CAISERGDSYEQYF.

The chain recombines TRBV20-1 with TRBJ2-3; the D gene TCRdb calls, TRBD1, cannot be checked with no DNA. The CDR3 has 13 residues. CDR1 is DFQATT and CDR2 is SNEGSKA in the germline V gene (reference sequence). This CDR3 is CRGGQPSTDTQYF.

This rearrangement joins TRBV5-5 to TRBJ2-3; TCRdb lists TRBD1, though no DNA is available to test this call. The CDR3 totals 16 residues. Germline values: CDR1 SGHKS, CDR2 YYEKEE (reference sequence). The CDR3 here is CASSLADRTHGDTQYF.

The V and J genes are TRBV4-2 and TRBJ2-3. Looked up from germline, CDR1 is LGHNA and CDR2 is YNFKEQ. CDR3 size: 15 residues. The CDR3 sequence: CASSQQWTSTDTQYF.

The chain is built from TRBV20-1 and TRBJ2-1; the TCRdb call, TRBD1, lacks DNA for checking. This CDR3 is built from 13 residues. Germline V lookup: CDR1 DFQATT, CDR2 SNEGSKA (reference sequence). This chain's CDR3 is CSAPRVGYNEQFF.